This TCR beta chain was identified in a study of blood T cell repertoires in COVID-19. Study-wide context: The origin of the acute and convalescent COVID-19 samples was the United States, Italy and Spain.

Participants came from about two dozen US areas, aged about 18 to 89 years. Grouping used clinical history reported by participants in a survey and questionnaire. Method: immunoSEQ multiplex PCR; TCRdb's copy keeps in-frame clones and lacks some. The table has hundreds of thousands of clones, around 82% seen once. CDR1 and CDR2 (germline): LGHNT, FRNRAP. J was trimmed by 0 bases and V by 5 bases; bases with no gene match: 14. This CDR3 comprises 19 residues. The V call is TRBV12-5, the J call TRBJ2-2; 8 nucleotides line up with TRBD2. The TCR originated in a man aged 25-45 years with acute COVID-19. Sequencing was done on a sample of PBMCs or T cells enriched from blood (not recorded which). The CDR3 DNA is TGTGCTAGTGGTCCCCTCGGCGCGGGGGGTCTCGCGAACACCGGGGAGCTGTTTTTT. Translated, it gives CASGPLGAGGLANTGELFF.